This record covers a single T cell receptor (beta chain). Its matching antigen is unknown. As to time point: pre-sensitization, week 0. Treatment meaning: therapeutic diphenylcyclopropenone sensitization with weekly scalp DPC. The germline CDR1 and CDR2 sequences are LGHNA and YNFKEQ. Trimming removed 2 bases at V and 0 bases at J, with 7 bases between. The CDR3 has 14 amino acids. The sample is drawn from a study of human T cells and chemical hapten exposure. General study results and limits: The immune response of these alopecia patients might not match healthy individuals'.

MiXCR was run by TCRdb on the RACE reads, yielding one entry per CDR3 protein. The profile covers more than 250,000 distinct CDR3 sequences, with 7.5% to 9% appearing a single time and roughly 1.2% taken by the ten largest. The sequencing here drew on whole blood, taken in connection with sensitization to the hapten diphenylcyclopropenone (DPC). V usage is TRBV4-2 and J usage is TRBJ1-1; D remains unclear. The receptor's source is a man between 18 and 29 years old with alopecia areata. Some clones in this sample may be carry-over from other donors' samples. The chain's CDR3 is CASSQPDMNTEAFF. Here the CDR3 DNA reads TGTGCCAGCAGCCAACCAGACATGAACACTGAAGCTTTCTTT.